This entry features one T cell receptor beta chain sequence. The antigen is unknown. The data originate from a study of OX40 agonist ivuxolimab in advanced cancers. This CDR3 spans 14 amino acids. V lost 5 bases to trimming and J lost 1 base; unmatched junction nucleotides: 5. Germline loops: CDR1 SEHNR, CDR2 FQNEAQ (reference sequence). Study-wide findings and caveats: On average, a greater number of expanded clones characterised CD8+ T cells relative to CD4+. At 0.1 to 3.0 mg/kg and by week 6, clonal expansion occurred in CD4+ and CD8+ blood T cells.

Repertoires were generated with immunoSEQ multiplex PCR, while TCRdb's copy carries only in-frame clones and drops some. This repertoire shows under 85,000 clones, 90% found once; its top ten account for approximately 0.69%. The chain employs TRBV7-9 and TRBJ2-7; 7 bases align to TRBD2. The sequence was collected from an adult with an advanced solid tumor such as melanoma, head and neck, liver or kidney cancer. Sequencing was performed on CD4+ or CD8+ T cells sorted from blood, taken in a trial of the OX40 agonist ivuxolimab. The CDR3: CASSELSGSYEQYF. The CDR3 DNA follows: TGTGCCAGCAGCGAGCTTAGCGGGTCCTACGAGCAGTACTTC.